The 21 T cell receptor beta chains below come from one sample, sequenced in a study of blood T cell repertoires in COVID-19. Only in-frame clones appear in the TCRdb table, and some are missing; sequencing was by immunoSEQ multiplex PCR. The data hold approximately 170,000 clones, with around 74% observed a single time. Input material: peripheral blood. These receptors were taken from an elderly woman with acute or convalescent COVID-19.

In its sample, this clone was seen once. V is TRBV7-9 and J is TRBJ2-3; D is unclear. The CDR3 is 14 residues long. With 5 bases removed from V and 2 bases from J, the gap between germline ends came to 11 bases. Germline V gene sequence: CDR1 SEHNR, CDR2 FQNEAQ (reference sequence). DNA of the CDR3: TGTGCCAGCAGCCCCACCGCGCCCACAGATACGCAGTATTTT. It is translated as CASSPTAPTDTQYF.

The rearrangement uses TRBV18 and TRBJ2-3; 11 nucleotides agree with TRBD2. Germline assignment: CDR1 KGHSH and CDR2 LQKENI. The CDR3 covers 16 residues. V trimming: 3 bases; J trimming: 5 bases; junction bases outside the gene matches: 7. CDR3 nucleotide sequence: TGTGCCAGCTCACCCGGACTAGCGGGTTCGGGAGATACGCAGTATTTT. The encoded protein is CASSPGLAGSGDTQYF.

The chain carries TRBV28 and TRBJ2-7; 7 positions match TRBD1. Germline CDR1 and CDR2: MDHEN and SYDVKM. Trimming cost V 7 bases and J 4 bases; bases outside gene matches: 13. The CDR3 is made up of 15 amino acids. The DNA of the CDR3 is TGTGCCAGCACATCCTCACAGGGGATGGAGTACGAGCAGTACTTC. The encoded protein is CASTSSQGMEYEQYF.

The J gene is TRBJ1-2, the V gene TRBV5-4; 10 bases match TRBD1. CDR3 length equals 15 residues. In germline, CDR1 is SGHNT, CDR2 YYREEE (reference sequence). Trimming removed 3 bases from V and 8 bases from J; junction bases left unmatched: 10. The CDR3 coding sequence is TGTGCCAGCAGCTCCCGGGACAGGGGCCCCTTAGGCTACACCTTC. Amino acids: CASSSRDRGPLGYTF.

The rearrangement uses TRBV27 and TRBJ2-7, with a possible D match to TRBD1 (5 bases). The CDR3 has 16 amino acids. Germline V lookup: CDR1 MNHEY, CDR2 SMNVEV (reference sequence). The ends were cut back, 5 bases at V and 6 bases at J, with 23 bases in the middle. The DNA for the CDR3 is TGTGCCAGCAGTCCCCAGCCCCTCACCCAGGGTCGCGAGCAGTACTTC. Protein product: CASSPQPLTQGREQYF.

Points on this clone: A junction boundary mismatches the germline segment, possibly from a read error. V is TRBV24-1 and J is TRBJ2-1; D remains ambiguous. The germline gives CDR1 KGHDR, CDR2 SFDVKD. This CDR3 is 11 amino acids long. This chain's CDR3 is CATSDYSEQFF. The CDR3 region has the DNA TGTGCCACCAGTGATTACAGTGAGCAGTTCTTC.

This clone was seen only once. The rearrangement links TRBV28 to TRBJ2-1, with TRBD2 identical over 11 bases. Germline V gene lookup returns CDR1 MDHEN and CDR2 SYDVKM. The CDR3 contains 17 residues. The V and J ends lost 5 bases and 6 bases, in that order; junction bases with no gene match: 12. CDR3 sequence reads: CASSAGLADERGNEQFF. In DNA, the CDR3 is TGTGCCAGCAGTGCGGGACTAGCGGACGAGCGGGGCAATGAGCAGTTCTTC. The full variable domain, rest sourced from reference TRBV28 and TRBJ2-1, is DVKVTQSSRYLVKRTGEKVFLECVQDMDHENMFWYRQDPGLGLRLIYFSYDVKMKEKGDIPEGYSVSREKKERFSLILESASTNQTSMYLCASSAGLADERGNEQFFGPGTRLTVL.

This rearrangement joins TRBV11-2 to TRBJ1-2, with no clear D. With 8 bases removed from V and 2 bases from J, the gap between germline ends came to 15 bases. The CDR3 has 14 residues. Germline values: CDR1 SGHAT, CDR2 FQNNGV. The CDR3 protein is CASSSRGRNYGYTF. The CDR3 nucleotides read TGTGCCAGCTCCTCCAGAGGGAGGAACTATGGCTACACCTTC.

This chain uses TRBV18 with TRBJ2-1, with 10 bases that match TRBD1. Germline V CDR1 and CDR2: KGHSH, LQKENI. After removal of 2 bases from V and 5 bases from J, the junction contained 3 bases not matched to a gene. CDR3 length: 15 amino acids. This chain's CDR3 is CASSPLGTGDNEQFF. The CDR3 DNA is TGTGCCAGCTCACCATTAGGGACAGGGGACAATGAGCAGTTCTTC.

This rearrangement joins TRBV4-1 to TRBJ2-5; 9 bases are a match to TRBD2. The V gene end was trimmed by 4 bases and the J gene end by 0 bases; junction bases not matched to a gene: 6. Germline V CDR1 and CDR2: MGHRA, YSYEKL. The CDR3 has 16 amino acids. Here the CDR3 DNA reads TGCGCCAGCAGCCCCCGACTAGCGGTGAACCAAGAGACCCAGTACTTC. It is translated as CASSPRLAVNQETQYF.

The chain employs TRBV19 and TRBJ2-4, with 11 bases identical to TRBD2. CDR1 and CDR2 from the germline V gene are LNHDA and SQIVND (reference sequence). The CDR3 loop spans 16 amino acids. Trimming at V came to 5 bases and at J to 3 bases, leaving 6 bases not matched to a gene. CDR3 sequence: CASSSLAGGSKNIQYF. For the CDR3, the DNA is TGTGCCAGTAGTTCCCTAGCGGGGGGTAGCAAAAACATTCAGTACTTC.

There are a few counts of this clone. The rearrangement joins TRBV10-3 to TRBJ1-6; D gene unclear. This CDR3 has 13 residues. Between the trimmed V and J ends, which lost 3 bases and 4 bases, there was a span of 4 bases. The germline V gene has CDR1 ENHRY and CDR2 SYGVKD. This chain's CDR3 is CAISEQYNSPLHF. In DNA form, the CDR3 reads TGTGCCATCAGTGAACAGTATAATTCACCCCTCCACTTT.

This clone was seen only a few times. The CDR3 bases are TGCGCCAGCAGCCCGGAAGGAGGCAATCAGCCCCAGCATTTT. It codes for CASSPEGGNQPQHF. V usage is TRBV5-1 and J usage is TRBJ1-5; D remains unclear. The CDR3 covers 14 residues. The V gene's germline CDR1 is SGHRS and CDR2 YFSETQ. The V end lost 4 bases, the J end lost 2 bases, and 10 bases lay between the germline ends.

This sequence joins TRBV9 and TRBJ2-2; a possible D gene is TRBD2 (5 bases). Germline V gives CDR1 SGDLS, CDR2 YYNGEE. CDR3 length: 17 amino acids. Trimming took 4 bases from V and 4 from J, leaving 20 bases between them. CDR3 sequence: CASSPVGGGGRTGELFF. The CDR3 coding sequence is TGTGCCAGCAGCCCAGTAGGCGGTGGCGGGCGCACCGGGGAGCTGTTTTTT.

Here the CDR3 reads CASRPEGQVTEAFF. CDR3 sequence (DNA): TGTGCCAGCAGACCTGAAGGCCAGGTCACTGAAGCTTTCTTT. The chain recombines TRBV3-1 (or the pseudogene TRBV3-2) with TRBJ1-1; D uncertain. The CDR3 has 14 residues. V gave up 6 bases and J gave up 4 bases, with 15 bases separating them. In germline, CDR1 is LGHDT, CDR2 YNNKEL (reference sequence).

The chain recombines TRBV11-3 with TRBJ2-5, with D tentatively TRBD2 (5 bases). V gave up 1 base and J gave up 3 bases, with 9 bases separating them. The CDR3 contains 14 residues. Germline CDR1 SGHNT, CDR2 YENEEA. The CDR3 nucleotides are TGTGCCAGCAGCTTAGCCGGGGAGAAAGAGACCCAGTACTTC. This gives the protein CASSLAGEKETQYF.

This chain links TRBV19 with TRBJ1-2, with no clear D. Germline loops: CDR1 LNHDA, CDR2 SQIVND (reference sequence). V gave up 7 bases and J gave up 2 bases, with 8 bases separating them. The CDR3 runs 12 residues. The CDR3 DNA follows: TGTGCCAGTATTGGCCTCAACTATGGCTACACCTTC. Protein: CASIGLNYGYTF.

The chain joins TRBV15 to TRBJ2-5, with D maybe TRBD1 (6 bases). The V gene lost 0 bases and the J gene lost 1 base, with 12 bases spanning the gap. The germline V gene has CDR1 LNHNV and CDR2 YYDKDF (reference sequence). The CDR3 runs to 16 residues. In DNA, the CDR3 is TGTGCCACCAGCAGAGAATCCCTAGGGGGCCAAGAGACCCAGTACTTC. Residues: CATSRESLGGQETQYF.

The gene calls are TRBV10-3 and TRBJ1-6, with D maybe TRBD1 (5 bases). This CDR3 has 15 residues. Germline V gives CDR1 ENHRY, CDR2 SYGVKD. V lost 0 bases and J 7 bases, leaving 10 bases between the germline ends. The CDR3 bases are TGTGCCATCAGTGAGTCAACTGGGGCCAATTCACCCCTCCACTTT. Its translation: CAISESTGANSPLHF.

This clone was counted only a few times. V gene TRBV28 combines with J gene TRBJ1-3; a possible D gene is TRBD1 (5 bases). CDR1 and CDR2 (germline): MDHEN, SYDVKM. Trimming pared 11 bases from V and 7 bases from J, leaving 15 bases between. The CDR3 consists of 12 residues. The CDR3 nucleotides are TGTGCCTCGGAGGGGCAGCGTAACACCATATATTTT. Its translation: CASEGQRNTIYF.

The chain links TRBV28 to TRBJ1-6; a possible D gene is TRBD1 (5 bases). The ends were cut back, 6 bases at V and 10 bases at J, with 16 bases in the middle. The germline V gene has CDR1 MDHEN and CDR2 SYDVKM. CDR3 length: 14 residues. The CDR3 is CASRRDFRDSPLHF. As DNA, the CDR3 is TGTGCCAGCAGACGGGACTTCCGGGACTCACCCCTCCACTTT.